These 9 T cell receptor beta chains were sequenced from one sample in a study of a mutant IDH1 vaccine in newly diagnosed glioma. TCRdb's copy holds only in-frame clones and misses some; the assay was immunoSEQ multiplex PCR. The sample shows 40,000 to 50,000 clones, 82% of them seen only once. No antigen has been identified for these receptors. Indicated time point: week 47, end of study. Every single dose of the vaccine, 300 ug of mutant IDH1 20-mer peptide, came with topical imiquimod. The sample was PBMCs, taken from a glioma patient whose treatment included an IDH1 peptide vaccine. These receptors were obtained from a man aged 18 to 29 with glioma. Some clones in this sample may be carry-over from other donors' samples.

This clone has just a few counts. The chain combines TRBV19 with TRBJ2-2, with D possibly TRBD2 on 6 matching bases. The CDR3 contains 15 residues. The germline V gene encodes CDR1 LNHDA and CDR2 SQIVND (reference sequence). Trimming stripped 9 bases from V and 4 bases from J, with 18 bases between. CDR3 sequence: CASEPRGLGTGELFF. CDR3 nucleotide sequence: TGTGCCAGCGAACCCCGGGGGTTAGGCACCGGGGAGCTGTTTTTT.

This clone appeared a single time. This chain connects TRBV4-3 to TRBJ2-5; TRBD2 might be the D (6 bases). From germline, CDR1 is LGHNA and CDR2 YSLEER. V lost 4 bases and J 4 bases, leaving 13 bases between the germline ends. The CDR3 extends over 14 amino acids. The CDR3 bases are TGCGCCAGCAGCCTATCCGGAGCGGGAGAGACCCAGTACTTC. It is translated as CASSLSGAGETQYF.

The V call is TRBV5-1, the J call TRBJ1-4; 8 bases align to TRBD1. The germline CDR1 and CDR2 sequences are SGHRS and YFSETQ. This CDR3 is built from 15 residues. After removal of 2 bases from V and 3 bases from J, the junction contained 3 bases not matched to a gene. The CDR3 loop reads CASSFTGGANEKLFF. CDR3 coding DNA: TGCGCCAGCAGCTTCACAGGGGGAGCTAATGAAAAACTGTTTTTT.

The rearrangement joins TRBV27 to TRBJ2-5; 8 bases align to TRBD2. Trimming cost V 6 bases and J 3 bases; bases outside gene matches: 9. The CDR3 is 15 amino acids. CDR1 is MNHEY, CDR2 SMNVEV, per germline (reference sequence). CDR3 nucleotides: TGTGCCAGCAGCCTCTTACGGGAGGGAAAAGAGACCCAGTACTTC. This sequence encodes CASSLLREGKETQYF.

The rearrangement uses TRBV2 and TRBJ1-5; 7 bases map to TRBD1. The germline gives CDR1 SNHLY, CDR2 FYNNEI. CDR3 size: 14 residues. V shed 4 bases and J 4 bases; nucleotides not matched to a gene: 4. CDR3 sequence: CASSVGTVNQPQHF. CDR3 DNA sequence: TGTGCCAGCAGTGTCGGGACAGTAAATCAGCCCCAGCATTTT. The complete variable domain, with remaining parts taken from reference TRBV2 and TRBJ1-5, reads EPEVTQTPSHQVTQMGQEVILRCVPISNHLYFYWYRQILGQKVEFLVSFYNNEISEKSEIFDDQFSVERPDGSNFTLKIRSTKLEDSAMYFCASSVGTVNQPQHFGDGTRLSIL.

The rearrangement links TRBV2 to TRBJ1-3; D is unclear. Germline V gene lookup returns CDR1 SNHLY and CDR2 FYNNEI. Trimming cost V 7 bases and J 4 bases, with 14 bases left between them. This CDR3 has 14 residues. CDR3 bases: TGTGCCAGCAAAAGGGAAGGGTTGGGAAACACCATATATTTT. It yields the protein CASKREGLGNTIYF.

CDR3 sequence (DNA): TGTGCCAGCAGCTTAGGTACAGGGGTTTCTCTCACTGAAGCTTTCTTT. Translation: CASSLGTGVSLTEAFF. The V and J genes are TRBV7-6 and TRBJ1-1; 7 positions match TRBD1. Germline assignment: CDR1 SGHVS and CDR2 FNYEAQ. CDR3 length: 16 residues. With V trimmed by 1 base and J by 4 bases, 9 bases remained unmatched. Full variable domain (outside the CDR3, taken from reference TRBV7-6 and TRBJ1-1): GAGVSQSPRYKVTKRGQDVALRCDPISGHVSLYWYRQALGQGPEFLTYFNYEAQQDKSGLPNDRFSAERPEGSISTLTIQRTEQRDSAMYRCASSLGTGVSLTEAFFGQGTRLTVV.

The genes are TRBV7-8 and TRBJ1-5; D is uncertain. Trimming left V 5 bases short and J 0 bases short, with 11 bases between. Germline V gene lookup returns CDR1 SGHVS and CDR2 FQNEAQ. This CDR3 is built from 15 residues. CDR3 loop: CASSGQTRSNQPQHF. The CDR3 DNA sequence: TGTGCCAGCAGCGGCCAGACACGTAGCAATCAGCCCCAGCATTTT.

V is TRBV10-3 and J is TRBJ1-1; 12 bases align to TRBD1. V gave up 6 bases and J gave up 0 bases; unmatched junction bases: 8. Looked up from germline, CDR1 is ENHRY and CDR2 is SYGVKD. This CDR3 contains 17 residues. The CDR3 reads CAIRAAGTGGLNTEAFF. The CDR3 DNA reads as TGTGCCATCAGAGCGGCCGGGACAGGGGGCTTGAACACTGAAGCTTTCTTT.